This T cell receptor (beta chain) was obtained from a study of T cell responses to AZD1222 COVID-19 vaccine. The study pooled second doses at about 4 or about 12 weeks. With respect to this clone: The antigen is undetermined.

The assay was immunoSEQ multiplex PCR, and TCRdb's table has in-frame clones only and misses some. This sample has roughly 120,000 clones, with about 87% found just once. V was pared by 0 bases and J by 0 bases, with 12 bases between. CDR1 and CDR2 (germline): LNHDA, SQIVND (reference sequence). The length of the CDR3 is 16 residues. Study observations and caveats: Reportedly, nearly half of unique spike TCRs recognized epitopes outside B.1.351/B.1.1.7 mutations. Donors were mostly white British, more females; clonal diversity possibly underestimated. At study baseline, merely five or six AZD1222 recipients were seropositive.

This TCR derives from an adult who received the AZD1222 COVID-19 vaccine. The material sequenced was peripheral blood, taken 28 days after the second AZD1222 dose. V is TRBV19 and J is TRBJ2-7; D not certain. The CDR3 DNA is TGTGCCAGTAGTATAGATCCCTCAGGTGGCTCCTACGAGCAGTACTTC. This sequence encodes CASSIDPSGGSYEQYF.